These T cell receptor beta chains were read from a single sample in a study of CD8+ T cells in alopecia areata. TCRdb's table, derived via immunoSEQ multiplex PCR, lists solely in-frame clones and lacks some. The sample holds over 110,000 clones; 51% are singletons and the top ten take approximately 0.99%. The starting material was CD4+ T cells sorted from blood, obtained at week 0. The receptors come from a human donor with alopecia areata. Each CDR3 is given with its conserved first and last residue. A D gene is named only where the DNA matches it firmly. The size of a clone is reported for some rows only, either as once, few or many, or as a class for expanded clones.

>NA|NA|TRBV28|TRBJ2-7
TGTGCCAGCAGTCCGGGGGCGAGCGGGACTCAGTCCGAGCAGTACTTC
CASSPGASGTQSEQYF
>few|NA|TRBV18|TRBJ2-5
TGTGCCAGCTCACCAACCGGGGAGACCCAGTACTTC
CASSPTGETQYF
>NA|TRBD1|TRBV27|TRBJ2-7
TGTGCCAGCAGTATCTGGACAGGGGGCATATACGAGCAGTACTTC
CASSIWTGGIYEQYF
>few|TRBD2|TRBV29-1|TRBJ2-3
TGCAGCGATAGCGGGAGTGTAACAGATACGCAGTATTTT
CSDSGSVTDTQYF
>NA|NA|TRBV7-3|TRBJ2-1
TGTGCCAGCAGCCCTAGCGCTCGCTCCTACAATGAGCAGTTCTTC
CASSPSARSYNEQFF
>few|TRBD1|TRBV29-1|TRBJ2-5
TGCAGCGTGATTACAGGGGGCCCGGGCACGTACTTC
CSVITGGPGTYF
>once|TRBD2|TRBV4-3|TRBJ2-3
TGCGCCAGCAGCCAGGGGGGGCTAGCGGGTGATACGCAGTATTTT
CASSQGGLAGDTQYF
>once|NA|TRBV7-2|TRBJ2-7
TGTGCCAGCAGCGTAGAGAAGGCTAGCTACGAGCAGTACTTC
CASSVEKASYEQYF
>NA|NA|TRBV19|TRBJ2-1
TGTGCCAGTAGTAGGGCCCCCTCGGGGTATGAGCAGTTCTTC
CASSRAPSGYEQFF
>few|NA|TRBV9|TRBJ1-2
TGTGCCAGCAACATGGTGGGCTATGGCTACACCTTC
CASNMVGYGYTF
>few|NA|TRBV29-1|TRBJ2-5
TGCAGCAATACAGGCGCCCCGGGGGAGACCCAGTACTTC
CSNTGAPGETQYF
>NA|NA|TRBV19|TRBJ2-7
TGTGCCAGTAGTATAAGGGTGGCGTCGTCCGGAGCCTACGAGCAGTACTTC
CASSIRVASSGAYEQYF
>NA|NA|TRBV30|TRBJ2-2
TGTGCCTGGAGTGTACTCGGGGAGCTGTTTTTT
CAWSVLGELFF
>NA|NA|TRBV30|TRBJ2-4
TGTGCCTGGAGTGCACAACAGGGAGGCATTCAGTACTTC
CAWSAQQGGIQYF
>few|TRBD2|TRBV2|TRBJ2-5
TGTGCCAGCAGTGTTACTAGCGGGAGTACGATGGAGACCCAGTACTTC
CASSVTSGSTMETQYF
>NA|TRBD2|TRBV15|TRBJ2-1
TGTGCCACCAGGATTGTGGGAGGGCCTTGGAATGAGCAGTTCTTC
CATRIVGGPWNEQFF